The source of this TCR beta chain is a study of T cells after yellow fever vaccination. Overall study findings and caveats: Within FACS-sorted repertoires, abundant clonotypes contaminating from the bulk population could be present. A large majority of primary-vaccination clones showed up again after the booster (96% CD4, around 85% CD8).

UMIs and a universal primer site were added when TCR cDNA was made by 5'RACE template switching. TCRdb independently ran MiXCR on the 5' RACE reads; one entry per CDR3 protein. The table lists approximately 300,000 distinct CDR3 sequences, 10% to 15% of them singletons, with less than 0.55% in the top ten. This clonotype has a handful of counts. Its antigen is unidentified. CDR1 is ENHRY and CDR2 is SYGVKD in the germline V gene. The CDR3 is made up of 13 amino acids. Trimming took off 3 bases at V and 4 bases at J, with 7 bases between the two ends. The V and J genes are TRBV10-3 and TRBJ1-3, with D uncertain. The receptor was isolated from a man aged 25 to 40 who received the YFV17D yellow fever vaccine. This specimen was CD4+ T cells sorted from PBMCs, taken 45 days after the yellow fever booster vaccination. CDR3 region: CAISDSLGNTIYF. CDR3 in DNA: TGTGCCATCAGTGATTCATTGGGAAACACCATATATTTT.